This T cell receptor beta chain was recorded in a study of OX40 agonist ivuxolimab in advanced cancers. Looking at the study overall: Patients enrolled in dose escalation were diagnosed with hepatocellular carcinoma, melanoma, renal cell or head and neck cancer.

The table came from immunoSEQ multiplex PCR; TCRdb's copy has only in-frame clones and leaves some out. Of 42,000 or so clones listed, 65% to 85% are singletons. About this clone itself: Its antigen is not identified.

Study-level findings and limits: Dose levels from 0.1 to 3.0 mg/kg saw CD4+ and CD8+ blood T cells expand clonally by week 6. Low normalized T-cell clonal expansion was also seen in some nonresponders.

This CDR3 region has 13 residues. The V end was cut by 4 bases, the J end by 7 bases, with 11 bases between. The germline CDR1 and CDR2 sequences are SGDLS and YYNGEE. Exclusion applied to patients with autoimmune disease history or systemic immunosuppression. V usage is TRBV9 and J usage is TRBJ1-4; unclear D gene. Specimen: CD4+ or CD8+ T cells sorted from blood, collected in a trial of the OX40 agonist ivuxolimab. The receptor comes from an adult with an advanced solid tumor such as melanoma, head and neck, liver or kidney cancer. CDR3 residues: CASSTLGVEKLFF. The CDR3 DNA reads as TGTGCCAGCAGCACTCTCGGTGTTGAAAAACTGTTTTTT.